Below, 32 T cell receptor beta chains from the same sample are listed, as sequenced in a study of tumor-infiltrating lymphocytes in primary liver carcinoma. Scientists recovered RNA and DNA together from about 21-30 mg of unsorted bulk tissue. The authors made TCR beta cDNA from 500 to 600 ng total RNA with a constant-region primer. A slightly modified ARM-PCR protocol with three nested multiplex PCR rounds produced these TCR beta libraries. Two initial PCR rounds of around 10 cycles each paired TRBV1-TRBV30 forward primers with a C-beta reverse primer. From the multiplex PCR reads, TCRdb called clonotypes with MiXCR, one entry per CDR3 protein. This sample has 95,000 to 100,000 distinct CDR3 sequences; under 70% occur once, and the top ten carry roughly 12%. Sequencing was carried out using liver tumor tissue from sampling region 2. Stated subset: tumor region T2, inferior pole. These receptors came from a woman aged 60-75 years with primary liver carcinoma and hepatitis B virus infection.

A remark on this clonotype: A read error may be the cause here, since a much bigger clone is one base away. This chain links TRBV28 with TRBJ1-1; 9 nucleotides agree with TRBD1. Germline CDR1 reads MDHEN; CDR2 reads SYDVKM. This CDR3 contains 14 residues. CDR3 loop: CSSSLETGGTEAFF. In DNA, the CDR3 is TGTTCCAGCAGTTTAGAGACAGGGGGCACTGAAGCTTTCTTT.

The chain carries TRBV7-2 and TRBJ2-1; TRBD2 aligns across 9 bases. The CDR3 is 15 residues long. V trimming: 2 bases; J trimming: 9 bases; junction bases outside the gene matches: 8. Per germline, CDR1 SGHTA and CDR2 FQGNSA. The CDR3 sequence: CTSSLPGTSLREQFF. In DNA form, the CDR3 reads TGTACCAGCAGCTTACCCGGGACTAGCTTACGTGAGCAGTTCTTC.

This clonotype rates as medium-sized. The V gene is TRBV11-3, the J gene TRBJ1-1; D unclear. The CDR3 covers 13 residues. Trimming took off 5 bases at V and 6 bases at J, with 13 bases between the two ends. Germline V CDR1 and CDR2: SGHNT, YENEEA. The CDR3 protein is CASSQRDKAEAFF. The DNA of the CDR3 is TGTGCCAGCAGCCAACGGGATAAGGCTGAAGCTTTCTTT.

In regard to this clonotype: A much larger clone differs from this one at a single base, so this may be a read error. The chain employs TRBV29-1 and TRBJ1-1; TRBD1 might be the D (5 bases). V dropped 6 bases and J dropped 1 base, with 9 bases sitting between them. Germline CDR1 reads SQVTM; CDR2 reads ANQGSEA. The CDR3 contains 12 residues. The DNA of the CDR3 is TGCAGCGTGGGGCGTACGAACACTGAAGCTTTCTTT. This sequence encodes CSVGRTNTEAFF.

As concerns this clonotype: A much larger clone is a single base away; this may be a read error. This chain uses TRBV5-1 with TRBJ2-7, with D unclear. CDR3 size: 12 residues. Germline CDR1 and CDR2: SGHRS and YFSETQ. CDR3 nucleotide sequence: TGCGCCAGTACCGAGGTCCCCTACGATCAGTACTTC. Translation: CASTEVPYDQYF.

For this clonotype: The junction departs from the called germline gene at one end, perhaps through a read error. CDR3 protein: CTSSLEGAGQQFF. DNA of the CDR3: TGTACCAGCAGCTTAGAGGGGGCGGGGCAGCAGTTCTTC. The rearrangement joins TRBV11-2 to TRBJ2-1; D perhaps matches TRBD1 (7 bases). Germline V lookup: CDR1 SGHAT, CDR2 FQNNGV. The CDR3 contains 13 residues.

This CDR3 reads CSVPPGDKAGGYTF. The CDR3 coding sequence is TGCAGCGTCCCCCCCGGAGACAAGGCCGGTGGCTACACCTTC. J is TRBJ1-2 and V is TRBV29-1; no firm D call. From germline, CDR1 is SQVTM and CDR2 ANQGSEA. There are 14 residues in the CDR3. The V end lost 6 bases, the J end lost 7 bases, and 21 bases lay between the germline ends.

This clonotype was seen at least ten times. The V and J genes are TRBV6-1 and TRBJ2-3; unclear D gene. Germline V gene sequence: CDR1 MNHNS, CDR2 SASEGT. The CDR3 has 15 residues. V was cut by 0 bases and J by 2 bases, with 9 bases left in between. CDR3 sequence reads: CASSEAARFTDTQYF. CDR3 nucleotide sequence: TGTGCCAGCAGTGAAGCGGCCAGATTCACAGATACGCAGTATTTT.

Points on this clonotype: A much larger clone is a single base away; this may be a read error. The chain carries TRBV6-1 and TRBJ2-2; no firm D call. The CDR3 totals 12 residues. The germline CDR1 and CDR2 sequences are MNHNS and SASEGT. The CDR3 DNA reads as TGTGTCTGCTCTAGGCTCACCGGGGAGCTGTTTTTT. The encoded protein is CVCSRLTGELFF.

This clonotype appeared a few times. This chain connects TRBV20-1 to TRBJ2-3; perhaps TRBD2 as D (7 bases). The CDR3 has 16 residues. V was clipped by 3 bases and J by 8 bases, with 24 bases between them. In germline, CDR1 is DFQATT, CDR2 SNEGSKA (reference sequence). The CDR3 loop is CSASVPAGEGRGTQYF. CDR3 in DNA: TGCAGTGCTAGCGTCCCGGCGGGAGAAGGCAGGGGTACGCAGTATTTT.

As concerns this clonotype: The junction and the germline gene differ at one end; a read error may be behind it. The CDR3 reads CTVRIAGGPTDTQYF. The DNA for the CDR3 is TGCACCGTTAGGATAGCGGGAGGGCCCACAGATACGCAGTATTTT. The V call is TRBV29-1, the J call TRBJ2-3; TRBD2 agrees at 11 bases. The CDR3 is made up of 15 amino acids. CDR1 SQVTM and CDR2 ANQGSEA come from the germline V gene.

Concerning this clonotype: One junction end does not reproduce the germline sequence, and a read error may be involved. The V and J genes are TRBV28 and TRBJ2-1; D is perhaps TRBD1 or TRBD2 (6 bases each). CDR1 and CDR2 from the germline V gene are MDHEN and SYDVKM. This CDR3 has 16 residues. The CDR3 sequence is CASSPLGGRGYNEQFF. In DNA form, the CDR3 reads TGTGCGAGCAGTCCTTTGGGAGGCAGGGGCTACAATGAGCAGTTCTTC.

On this clonotype: One junction end does not reproduce the germline sequence, and a read error may be involved. The rearrangement uses TRBV11-3 and TRBJ2-2; 8 bases fit TRBD1. This CDR3 contains 14 residues. Germline CDR1 is SGHNT and CDR2 is YENEEA. The CDR3 bases are TGCGCCAACAGCTTAGCAGGGGGCACCCGGGAGCTGTTTTTT. This sequence encodes CANSLAGGTRELFF.

This clonotype was seen repeatedly, ten times or more. The chain uses TRBV6-1 and TRBJ2-7; D is ambiguous. Per the germline V gene, CDR1 is MNHNS and CDR2 is SASEGT. Trimming pared 3 bases from V and 1 base from J, leaving 10 bases between. CDR3 length: 14 amino acids. As DNA, the CDR3 is TGTGCCAGCAGTGAGAACGGCGGTTCCTACGAGCAGTACTTC. Translation gives CASSENGGSYEQYF.

J is TRBJ2-1 and V is TRBV11-2; D is possibly TRBD2 (5 bases). Between the trimmed V and J ends, which lost 8 bases and 6 bases, there was a span of 20 bases. The CDR3 is 15 amino acids. Per the germline V gene, CDR1 is SGHAT and CDR2 is FQNNGV. The CDR3 bases are TGTGCCAGCCGACTAAACCCCGAGGTTGCCAATGAGCAGTTCTTC. Translation: CASRLNPEVANEQFF.

The chain links TRBV29-1 to TRBJ2-2; D perhaps matches TRBD2 (6 bases). The V end was cut by 4 bases, the J end by 9 bases, with 15 bases between. The germline V gene has CDR1 SQVTM and CDR2 ANQGSEA. This CDR3 contains 13 residues. CDR3 nucleotide sequence: TGCAGCGTTGCCCGGGACTTCGCATGGGAGCTGTTTTTT. Translated, it gives CSVARDFAWELFF.

This clonotype showed up just a few times. The junction differs from germline at one of its ends, possibly a read error. The V call is TRBV11-2, the J call TRBJ1-2, with TRBD1 matching over 8 bases. Germline V gene data show CDR1 as SGHAT and CDR2 as FQNNGV. The CDR3 consists of 14 residues. This chain's CDR3 is CANSLAGQDYGYTF. The CDR3 DNA reads as TGTGCCAACAGCTTAGCGGGACAGGACTATGGCTACACTTTC.

In its sample, this clonotype was seen once. The CDR3 DNA reads TGCGCCAGCAGCTTGAGGACAGTGGGCCATGAGACCCAGTACTTC. It is translated as CASSLRTVGHETQYF. V gene TRBV5-1 combines with J gene TRBJ2-5, with D maybe TRBD1 (6 bases). The ends were cut back, 1 base at V and 5 bases at J, with 15 bases in the middle. The CDR3 has 15 residues. Germline V gives CDR1 SGHRS, CDR2 YFSETQ.

This clonotype occurred many times. The genes are TRBV14 and TRBJ1-1; D unclear. Per germline, CDR1 SGHDN and CDR2 FVKESK. The ends were cut back, 4 bases at V and 4 bases at J, with 13 bases in the middle. This CDR3 comprises 14 residues. CDR3 residues: CASSRVRTSTEAFF. The CDR3 DNA reads TGTGCCAGCAGCCGCGTAAGGACGAGCACTGAAGCTTTCTTT. Together with reference TRBV14 and TRBJ1-1, the CDR3 gives the full variable domain: EAGVTQFPSHSVIEKGQTVTLRCDPISGHDNLYWYRRVMGKEIKFLLHFVKESKQDESGMPNNRFLAERTGGTYSTLKVQPAELEDSGVYFCASSRVRTSTEAFFGQGTRLTVV.

Notes on this clonotype: This likely comes from a read error, as the CDR3 has no conserved phenylalanine or tryptophan at its end. V and J are TRBV5-1 and TRBJ1-2; tentatively, D is TRBD1 (6 bases). The CDR3 is 14 amino acids. Trimming took 1 base from V and 8 from J, leaving 15 bases between them. Germline loops: CDR1 SGHRS, CDR2 YFSETQ. In nucleotides, the CDR3 is TGCGCCAGCAGCTTGTCCGGGTTCGGGGGCGGCTACACCTTA. Protein: CASSLSGFGGGYTL.

This clonotype was detected many times. The chain links TRBV6-2 or TRBV6-3 to TRBJ1-2; D gene ambiguous. The CDR3 is 15 amino acids. Deletions cut 7 bases from V and 7 bases from J, with 22 bases between. The germline V gene has CDR1 MNHEY and CDR2 SVGEGT. The CDR3 sequence: CASINPDQAVGGYTF. The CDR3, as DNA: TGTGCCAGCATTAACCCGGACCAGGCCGTAGGTGGCTACACCTTC.

Notes on this clonotype: Since no conserved phenylalanine or tryptophan closes the CDR3, a read error is the likely cause. The chain employs TRBV11-3 and TRBJ2-1; the match to TRBD2 covers 9 bases. The trim removed 9 bases at V and 4 bases at J, leaving 13 bases unmatched. The CDR3 consists of 16 residues. Looked up from germline, CDR1 is SGHNT and CDR2 is YENEEA. DNA for the CDR3: TGTGCCAGGAGGGCGACTAGCGGAGGCCAATACAATGAGCAGTTCATC. Protein product: CARRATSGGQYNEQFI.

A note on this clonotype: Its ends do not fully match the called genes, so a read error is possible. The chain has TRBV11-2 and TRBJ2-1, with 7 bases identical to TRBD1. This CDR3 comprises 17 residues. Germline lookup yields CDR1 SGHAT and CDR2 FQNNGV. The CDR3 sequence: CASSSTHGQGYRGEQFF. The CDR3 nucleotides are TGTGCCAGCAGCTCAACCCACGGTCAGGGGTACAGGGGTGAGCAGTTTTTC.

Note on this clonotype: A read error may produce the germline difference seen at one junction end. The chain joins TRBV6-1 to TRBJ2-7; no clear D gene. Germline loops: CDR1 MNHNS, CDR2 SASEGT. The CDR3 runs 15 residues. CDR3 sequence reads: CASSEASRNSHEQYF. The CDR3 DNA reads TGTGCCAGCAGTGAGGCGAGCAGGAACTCCCACGAGCAGTACTTC.

The V and J genes are TRBV28 and TRBJ1-1, with 8 bases identical to TRBD1. V lost 10 bases and J lost 3; bases outside the gene matches: 4. In germline, CDR1 is MDHEN, CDR2 SYDVKM. The CDR3 loop spans 12 amino acids. In DNA, the CDR3 is TGTGCCACCCGGACAGGGCACACTGAAGCTTTCTTT. Its protein product is CATRTGHTEAFF. Variable domain in full (rest from reference TRBV28 and TRBJ1-1): DVKVTQSSRYLVKRTGEKVFLECVQDMDHENMFWYRQDPGLGLRLIYFSYDVKMKEKGDIPEGYSVSREKKERFSLILESASTNQTSMYLCATRTGHTEAFFGQGTRLTVV.

The table lists this clonotype with many counts. The genes are TRBV7-8 and TRBJ2-7, with D uncertain. This CDR3 contains 14 residues. Germline values: CDR1 SGHVS, CDR2 FQNEAQ. V gave up 2 bases and J gave up 2 bases, with 10 bases separating them. In DNA, the CDR3 is TGTGCCAGCAGCTTATCTGACGGAGCCTACGAGCAGTACTTC. This codes for CASSLSDGAYEQYF.

With respect to this clonotype: Mismatch with germline at one junction end may stem from a read error. CDR3 in DNA: TGCAGCGTTGAACTGGGTACGAGGGAGTTGTTTTTT. Amino acids: CSVELGTRELFF. The chain carries TRBV29-1 and TRBJ2-2, with D possibly TRBD2 on 5 matching bases. Germline CDR1 is SQVTM and CDR2 is ANQGSEA. The CDR3 sequence is 12 residues long.

This clonotype was picked up many times. The V and J genes are TRBV6-1 and TRBJ1-4; D is ambiguous. CDR1 MNHNS and CDR2 SASEGT come from the germline V gene. Trimming took 6 bases from V and 0 from J, leaving 11 bases between them. This CDR3 is 15 amino acids long. The CDR3 DNA follows: TGTGCCAGCAGACTGACTGAAGCAACTAATGAAAAACTGTTTTTT. Amino acid sequence: CASRLTEATNEKLFF.

This clonotype was detected a few times. The CDR3 carries no conserved terminal phenylalanine or tryptophan, so it likely arises from a read error. The CDR3 sequence is CASSLEAGSGSLYGYTS. For the CDR3, the DNA is TGTGCCAGCAGTTTAGAGGCAGGGTCGGGCAGCCTCTATGGCTACACCTCC. The V call is TRBV28, the J call TRBJ1-2; possible D gene TRBD1, 5 bases. The germline CDR1 and CDR2 sequences are MDHEN and SYDVKM. This CDR3 is built from 17 residues. Trimming took 2 bases from V and 4 from J, leaving 20 bases between them.

Note on this clonotype: One junction end does not reproduce the germline sequence, and a read error may be involved. The chain recombines TRBV11-2 with TRBJ2-2; the D gene is possibly TRBD2 (6 bases). The germline V gene has CDR1 SGHAT and CDR2 FQNNGV. There are 14 residues in the CDR3. The CDR3 loop is CASSLGPTGGDLFF. The CDR3 DNA is TGTGCCAGCAGCTTGGGACCTACAGGAGGGGACCTGTTTTTT.

The CDR3 DNA sequence: TGCAGCGCCAGGCTCCTTGAGGGAGGATTAATAGATACGCAGTATTTT. Amino acids: CSARLLEGGLIDTQYF. V usage is TRBV29-1 and J usage is TRBJ2-3; D may be TRBD2 (6 bases). The V and J ends lost 7 bases and 5 bases respectively, with 25 bases between them. This CDR3 has 16 residues. Per germline, CDR1 SQVTM and CDR2 ANQGSEA.

This clonotype has a count of ten or more. This rearrangement joins TRBV7-9 to TRBJ2-3; 7 bases agree with TRBD2. CDR1 and CDR2 (germline): SEHNR, FQNEAQ (reference sequence). The CDR3 covers 14 residues. J lost 4 bases, V lost 5 bases, and 6 bases had no gene match. CDR3 coding DNA: TGTGCCAGCAGCCCCCTAGGGAGGGCAGATACGCAGTATTTT. Amino acids: CASSPLGRADTQYF.